What follows are 7 T cell receptor beta chains derived from one specimen sequenced in a study of T cells in Graves' hyperthyroidism and ophthalmopathy. Researchers took RNA transcripts and amplified the TCR beta CDR3 regions from them. During a first-round RT-PCR of the TCR CDR3, the HTBI primer set was used. TCRdb reprocessed the multiplex PCR reads with MiXCR, giving one entry per CDR3 protein. The sample lists around 400,000 distinct CDR3 sequences; less than 20% were seen once. The source material was blood. These receptors originate from a woman aged 18-35 years with Graves' hyperthyroidism that later progressed to Graves' ophthalmopathy.

Concerning this clonotype: It may be a read error: a sequence one base away is much more abundant. The chain recombines TRBV20-1 with TRBJ2-1; D uncertain. CDR1 and CDR2 from the germline V gene are DFQATT and SNEGSKA (reference sequence). The CDR3 has 14 residues. The V gene lost 3 bases and the J gene lost 0 bases, with 9 bases spanning the gap. CDR3 residues: CSASLTSSYNEQFF. CDR3 in DNA: TGCAGTGCTAGCCTTACGAGCTCCTACAATGAGCAGTTCTTC.

Comment on this clonotype: Compared with germline, one end of the junction differs, possibly owing to a read error. The rearrangement joins TRBV28 to TRBJ1-1, with D possibly matching TRBD1 (6 bases). Germline V gene data show CDR1 as MDHEN and CDR2 as SYDVKM. The CDR3 is 15 amino acids. CDR3 amino acids: CARSLYGGPNTEAFF. The CDR3 DNA reads TGTGCCAGAAGTTTGTATGGGGGGCCGAACACTGAAGCTTTCTTT. Full variable domain (remainder filled in from reference TRBV28 and TRBJ1-1): DVKVTQSSRYLVKRTGEKVFLECVQDMDHENMFWYRQDPGLGLRLIYFSYDVKMKEKGDIPEGYSVSREKKERFSLILESASTNQTSMYLCARSLYGGPNTEAFFGQGTRLTVV.

As to this clonotype: A much bigger clone sits one base away, suggesting this may be a read error. The chain uses TRBV20-1 and TRBJ2-1; TRBD2 agrees at 7 bases. Germline-derived CDR1 and CDR2 are DFQATT and SNEGSKA (reference sequence). This CDR3 region has 17 residues. J was trimmed by 3 bases and V by 1 base; bases with no gene match: 12. CDR3 DNA sequence: TGCAGTGCTAGAGTTGGTTCCGGGGCTAGCGGCTACAATGAGCAGTTCTTC. Encoded protein: CSARVGSGASGYNEQFF.

This clonotype was seen ten or more times. The chain has TRBV20-1 and TRBJ1-1; a weak D match, TRBD1 (6 bases). From germline, CDR1 is DFQATT and CDR2 SNEGSKA (reference sequence). V lost 0 bases and J 9 bases, leaving 14 bases between the germline ends. This CDR3 region has 13 residues. The CDR3 here is CSARDGRTVKAFF. The CDR3 coding sequence is TGCAGTGCTAGAGATGGCCGGACAGTTAAAGCTTTCTTT.

The chain combines TRBV5-1 with TRBJ2-7; D gene ambiguous. V lost 1 base to trimming and J lost 6 bases, with 14 bases between them. Germline loops: CDR1 SGHRS, CDR2 YFSETQ. The CDR3 covers 14 residues. CDR3 DNA sequence: TGCGCCAGCAGCTTGTCCTTCCCTTTACGCGAGCAGTACTTC. Protein product: CASSLSFPLREQYF.

On this clonotype: A much larger clone sits a single nucleotide away, making a read error possible. This rearrangement joins TRBV4-1 to TRBJ1-1; D may be TRBD1 (5 bases). CDR3 length: 18 amino acids. Germline CDR1 reads MGHRA; CDR2 reads YSYEKL. Trimming took 4 bases from V and 0 from J, leaving 21 bases between them. The CDR3 loop is CASSPPSGTAVMNTEAFF. CDR3 DNA sequence: TGCGCCAGCAGCCCACCTTCCGGGACGGCAGTTATGAACACTGAAGCTTTCTTT.

The sample holds a few counts of this clonotype. The rearrangement joins TRBV6-1 to TRBJ1-6; D gene unclear. This CDR3 contains 17 residues. From germline, CDR1 is MNHNS and CDR2 SASEGT. V lost 6 bases and J lost 1, with 16 bases in between. The CDR3 protein is CASRAGTIRSYNSPLHF. The CDR3 nucleotides are TGTGCCAGCAGAGCGGGAACGATTCGGTCCTATAATTCACCCCTCCACTTT.